This T cell receptor beta chain was observed in a study of T cell repertoires in ileal Crohn's disease. For the study at large: Patients had a median approximately 7.8-year disease duration, and over 30% were active smokers. Broader study findings: Endoscopy was done a median around 6.9 months after surgery. Clonal expansions were more frequent in active smokers than non-smokers at surgery.

The method was immunoSEQ multiplex PCR; TCRdb's version includes in-frame clones alone and lacks a portion of them. This sample has 55,000 to 65,000 clones, with 85% to 90% found just once. The germline gives CDR1 KGHSH, CDR2 LQKENI. CDR3 size: 14 residues. V lost 0 bases to trimming and J lost 0 bases, with 4 bases between them. Notes on this clone: What it binds is not known.

Time point given: neoterminal ileum biopsy at postoperative endoscopy, about 6 months after surgery. This clonotype was sampled from an adult with Crohn's disease. J is TRBJ2-3 and V is TRBV18; D remains unclear. Sequencing was carried out using ileal tissue. In nucleotides, the CDR3 is TGTGCCAGCTCACCACCGAGCAGCACAGATACGCAGTATTTT. This translates into CASSPPSSTDTQYF.